These 19 T cell receptor beta chains share one sample of origin, sequenced in a study of metastatic and nonmetastatic thyroid tumors. Each patient came to thyroid surgery without any prior treatment (of any kind). TCRdb re-called the PCR reads through MiXCR. This sample has approximately 38,000 clones, with 26% found just once. Sequenced sample: blood. These receptors all stem from a female donor with papillary thyroid cancer or a benign thyroid nodule (not recorded which). Some clones in this sample may be carry-over from other donors' samples.

This clone has at least ten counts. The V and J genes are TRBV11-2 and TRBJ2-1; a possible D gene is TRBD2 (6 bases). Germline V CDR1 and CDR2: SGHAT, FQNNGV. The CDR3 sequence is 14 residues long. Trimming shortened V by 2 bases and J by 3 bases, and 8 bases separated the two germline ends. In DNA, the CDR3 is TGTGCCAGCAGCTTACTAGCGTTCTACAATGAGCAGTTCTTC. It specifies CASSLLAFYNEQFF. Variable domain in full (rest from reference TRBV11-2 and TRBJ2-1): EAGVAQSPRYKIIEKRQSVAFWCNPISGHATLYWYQQILGQGPKLLIQFQNNGVVDDSQLPKDRFSAERLKGVDSTLKIQPAKLEDSAVYLCASSLLAFYNEQFFGPGTRLTVL.

This clone has just a few counts. The chain combines TRBV28 with TRBJ2-7; D could derive from TRBD1 or TRBD2 (5 bases each). This CDR3 has 13 amino acids. Per the germline V gene, CDR1 is MDHEN and CDR2 is SYDVKM. The V and J ends lost 6 bases and 3 bases respectively, with 12 bases between them. The CDR3 spells CASRGRGRYEQYF. CDR3 nucleotides: TGTGCCAGCAGGGGACGGGGACGCTACGAGCAGTACTTC.

This clone has just a few counts. V is TRBV24-1 and J is TRBJ1-2, with D perhaps TRBD1 (6 bases). Germline CDR1 KGHDR, CDR2 SFDVKD. The CDR3 contains 12 residues. Between the trimmed V and J ends, which lost 4 bases and 8 bases, there was a span of 10 bases. The CDR3 region has the DNA TGTGCCACCAGTGAGGCCGGGACAGGCTACACCTTC. This translates into CATSEAGTGYTF.

This clone was found once. The chain carries TRBV20-1 and TRBJ2-3; D is ambiguous. V gave up 4 bases and J gave up 7 bases, with 18 bases separating them. The CDR3 is made up of 14 amino acids. Germline V gives CDR1 DFQATT, CDR2 SNEGSKA (reference sequence). CDR3 coding DNA: TGCAGTGCTATTAGGCCCGATTCACAGAATACGCAGTATTTT. It is translated as CSAIRPDSQNTQYF.

This clone was counted between two and nine times. It may be a read error: a sequence one base away is much more abundant. This chain uses TRBV7-8 with TRBJ1-2; a weak D match, TRBD1 (5 bases). The CDR3 sequence is 13 residues long. Germline-derived CDR1 and CDR2 are SGHVS and FQNEAQ. CDR3 in amino acids: CASSLGAGDGCTF. CDR3 nucleotides: TGTGCCAGCAGCTTAGGGGCCGGGGACGGCTGCACCTTC.

This clone was seen just once. The chain employs TRBV20-1 and TRBJ2-3; maybe TRBD2 (6 bases). CDR1 is DFQATT, CDR2 SNEGSKA, per germline (reference sequence). Deletions cut 6 bases from V and 5 bases from J, with 15 bases between. The CDR3 loop spans 13 amino acids. The CDR3 nucleotides read TGCAGTGCGCGACTCCCCGGGGGAGATACGCAGTATTTT. It yields the protein CSARLPGGDTQYF.

This clone has at least ten counts. V usage is TRBV29-1 and J usage is TRBJ2-7, with D possibly matching TRBD1 (6 bases). With 4 bases removed from V and 0 bases from J, the gap between germline ends came to 10 bases. Germline loops: CDR1 SQVTM, CDR2 ANQGSEA. The CDR3 has 13 amino acids. The CDR3 DNA reads TGCAGCGTTGCTGGACAGAGCTCCTACGAGCAGTACTTC. Encoded protein: CSVAGQSSYEQYF.

The chain couples TRBV14 to TRBJ2-4, with D tentatively TRBD1 (6 bases). This CDR3 has 17 residues. Trimming pared 3 bases from V and 0 bases from J, leaving 15 bases between. Germline assignment: CDR1 SGHDN and CDR2 FVKESK. CDR3 protein: CASSHDRTELAKNIQYF. In nucleotides, the CDR3 is TGTGCCAGCAGCCACGACAGGACGGAGCTAGCCAAAAACATTCAGTACTTC.

The V and J genes are TRBV30 and TRBJ2-5; D may be TRBD2 (5 bases). V was clipped by 5 bases and J by 5 bases, with 9 bases between them. The CDR3 is 11 amino acids. Germline values: CDR1 GTSNPN, CDR2 SVGIG (reference sequence). The DNA of the CDR3 is TGTGCCTGGGGACTGGGGGAGACCCAGTACTTC. As protein: CAWGLGETQYF.

Judged by abundance, this clone is medium-sized. This chain uses TRBV6-1 with TRBJ2-1; D is perhaps TRBD2 (5 bases). V was pared by 5 bases and J by 3 bases, with 14 bases between. This CDR3 spans 15 amino acids. Germline V gene sequence: CDR1 MNHNS, CDR2 SASEGT. The CDR3 sequence is CASSNRGRFYNEQFF. The CDR3 DNA sequence: TGTGCCAGCAGTAACCGGGGTAGGTTCTACAATGAGCAGTTCTTC.

V gene TRBV20-1 combines with J gene TRBJ2-7; 13 bases are shared with TRBD2. V dropped 2 bases and J dropped 3; count of bases not matched to a gene: 13. The length of the CDR3 is 18 residues. Germline V gene sequence: CDR1 DFQATT, CDR2 SNEGSKA (reference sequence). In nucleotides, the CDR3 is TGCAGTGCTAGATTTACCGGGACTAGCGGGACGCTATTCTACGAGCAGTACTTC. It yields the protein CSARFTGTSGTLFYEQYF.

There are many counts of this clone. The genes are TRBV7-8 and TRBJ2-7; D could derive from TRBD1 or TRBD2 (6 bases each). The V gene lost 6 bases and the J gene lost 3 bases, with 15 bases spanning the gap. This CDR3 contains 14 residues. The V gene's germline CDR1 is SGHVS and CDR2 FQNEAQ. CDR3 coding DNA: TGTGCCAGCAGTCTGGGGGGCGGGATCTACGAGCAGTACTTC. This translates into CASSLGGGIYEQYF.

This clone was seen more than once but under ten times. A junction end diverges from the germline sequence, so it may reflect a read error. The rearrangement links TRBV6-5 to TRBJ1-4; possible D gene TRBD1, 6 bases. The CDR3 runs to 15 residues. The germline CDR1 and CDR2 sequences are MNHEY and SVGAGI. The CDR3: CASSYMDSGYEKLFF. The CDR3 nucleotides are TGTGCCAGCAGTTACATGGACAGTGGTTACGAAAAGCTGTTTTTT.

The chain carries TRBV30 and TRBJ1-4; D uncertain. The V and J ends lost 0 bases and 7 bases respectively, with 3 bases between them. CDR1 is GTSNPN, CDR2 SVGIG, per germline (reference sequence). CDR3 length: 11 residues. As DNA, the CDR3 is TGTGCCTGGAGTGTAAGTGAAAAACTGTTTTTT. Residues: CAWSVSEKLFF.

In its sample, this clone was seen many times. CDR3 in DNA: TGTGCCAGCAGCCAAGCCTCCTTCGGTAGCGGGAGGGAGACCCAGTACTTC. Amino acids: CASSQASFGSGRETQYF. The chain has TRBV3-1 and TRBJ2-5, with TRBD2 matching over 10 bases. The CDR3 consists of 17 residues. Per the germline V gene, CDR1 is LGHDT and CDR2 is YNNKEL (reference sequence). Trimming at V came to 1 base and at J to 5 bases, leaving 10 bases not matched to a gene.

For this clone: A much bigger clone sits one base away, suggesting this may be a read error. The V and J genes are TRBV28 and TRBJ2-4; unclear D gene. Germline assignment: CDR1 MDHEN and CDR2 SYDVKM. The CDR3 is 17 amino acids. The CDR3 coding sequence is TGTGCCAGCAGTTTCTGGGTCCTAGAGAATGTAGAAAACATTAAGTACTTC. Encoded protein: CASSFWVLENVENIKYF.

This clone was observed many times. This rearrangement joins TRBV9 to TRBJ1-2; 7 bases are a match to TRBD1. Germline V gives CDR1 SGDLS, CDR2 YYNGEE. Trimming took 3 bases from V and 6 from J; bases not matched to a gene: 14. The CDR3 length is 16 residues. The CDR3 DNA sequence: TGTGCCAGCAGCGCGAGCACCGGACAGGATGTCCATGGCTACACCTTC. Translation: CASSASTGQDVHGYTF.

V and J are TRBV20-1 and TRBJ2-7; TRBD2 matches 13 bases. V was clipped by 6 bases and J by 5 bases; unmatched bases: 13. The germline CDR1 and CDR2 sequences are DFQATT and SNEGSKA (reference sequence). The CDR3 has 16 amino acids. The CDR3 DNA reads TGCAGTGCCCGAACTAGCGGGAGGGCCGATGGGGACGAGCAGTACTTC. Translated: CSARTSGRADGDEQYF.

The gene calls are TRBV5-1 and TRBJ1-1; maybe TRBD1 (6 bases). The CDR3 length is 15 residues. Germline V lookup: CDR1 SGHRS, CDR2 YFSETQ. V was cut by 1 base and J by 5 bases, with 15 bases left in between. The CDR3, as DNA: TGCGCCAGCAGCTTGACGGGGGTAGGGGGGACTGAAGCTTTCTTT. It specifies CASSLTGVGGTEAFF.